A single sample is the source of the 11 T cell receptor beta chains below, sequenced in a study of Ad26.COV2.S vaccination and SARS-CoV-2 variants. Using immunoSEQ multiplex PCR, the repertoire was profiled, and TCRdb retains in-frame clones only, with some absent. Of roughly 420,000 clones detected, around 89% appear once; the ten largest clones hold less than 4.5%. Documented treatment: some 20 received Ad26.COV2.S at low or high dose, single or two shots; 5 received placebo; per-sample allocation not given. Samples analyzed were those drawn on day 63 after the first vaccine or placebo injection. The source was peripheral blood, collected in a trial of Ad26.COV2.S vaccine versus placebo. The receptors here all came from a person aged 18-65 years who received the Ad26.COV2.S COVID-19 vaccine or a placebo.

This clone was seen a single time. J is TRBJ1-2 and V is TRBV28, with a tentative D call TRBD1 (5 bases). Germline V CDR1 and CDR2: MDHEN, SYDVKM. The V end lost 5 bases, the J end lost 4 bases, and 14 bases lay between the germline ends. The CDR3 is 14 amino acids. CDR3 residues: CASSGFETVYGYTF. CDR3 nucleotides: TGTGCCAGCAGTGGGTTTGAGACAGTCTATGGCTACACCTTC.

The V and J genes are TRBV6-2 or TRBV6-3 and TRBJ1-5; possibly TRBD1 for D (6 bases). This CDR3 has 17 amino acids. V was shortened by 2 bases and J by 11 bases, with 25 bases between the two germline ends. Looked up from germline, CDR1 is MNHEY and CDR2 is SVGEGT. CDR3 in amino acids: CASSYGVSGAVRGAQHF. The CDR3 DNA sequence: TGTGCCAGCAGTTACGGGGTATCGGGGGCCGTAAGAGGGGCCCAGCATTTT.

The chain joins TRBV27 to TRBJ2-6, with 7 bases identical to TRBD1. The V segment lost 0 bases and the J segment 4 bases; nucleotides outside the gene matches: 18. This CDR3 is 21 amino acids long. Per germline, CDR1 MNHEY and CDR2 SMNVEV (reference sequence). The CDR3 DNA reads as TGTGCCAGCAGTTTATCCTCGGTTCTGGACAGGTTCTATTCCGGGGCCAACGTCCTGACTTTC. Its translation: CASSLSSVLDRFYSGANVLTF.

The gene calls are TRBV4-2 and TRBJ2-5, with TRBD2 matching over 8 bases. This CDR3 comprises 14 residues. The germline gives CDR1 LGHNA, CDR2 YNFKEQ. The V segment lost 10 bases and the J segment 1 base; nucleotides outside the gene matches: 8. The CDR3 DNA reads TGTGCCAAGGACGGGGCGGGGGGCCAAGAGACCCAGTACTTC. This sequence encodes CAKDGAGGQETQYF.

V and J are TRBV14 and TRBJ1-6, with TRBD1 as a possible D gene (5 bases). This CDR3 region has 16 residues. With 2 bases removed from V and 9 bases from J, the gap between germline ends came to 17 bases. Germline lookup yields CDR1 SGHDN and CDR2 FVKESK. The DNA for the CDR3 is TGTGCCAGCAGCCAACGTCCGGCAGGGTTGTCTTCACCCCTCCACTTT. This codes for CASSQRPAGLSSPLHF. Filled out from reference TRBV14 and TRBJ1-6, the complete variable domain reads EAGVTQFPSHSVIEKGQTVTLRCDPISGHDNLYWYRRVMGKEIKFLLHFVKESKQDESGMPNNRFLAERTGGTYSTLKVQPAELEDSGVYFCASSQRPAGLSSPLHFGNGTRLTVT.

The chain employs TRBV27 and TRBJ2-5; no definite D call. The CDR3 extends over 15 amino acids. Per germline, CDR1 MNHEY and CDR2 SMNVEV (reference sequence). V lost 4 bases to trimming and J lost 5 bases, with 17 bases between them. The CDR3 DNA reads TGTGCCAGCAGTTGGGGAACCTACCCCTTGGAGACCCAGTACTTC. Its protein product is CASSWGTYPLETQYF.

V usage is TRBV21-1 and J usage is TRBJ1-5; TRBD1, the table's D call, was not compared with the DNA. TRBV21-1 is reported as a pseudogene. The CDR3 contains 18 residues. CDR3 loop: CASSKPLDTNYSNQPQHF. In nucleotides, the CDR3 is TGTGCCAGCAGCAAGCCTTTGGACACAAATTATAGCAATCAGCCCCAGCATTTT.

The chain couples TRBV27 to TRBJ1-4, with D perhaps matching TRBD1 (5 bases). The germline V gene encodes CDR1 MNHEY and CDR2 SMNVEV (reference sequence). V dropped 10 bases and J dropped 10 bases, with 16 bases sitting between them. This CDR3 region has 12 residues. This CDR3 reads CAIPRDGGKLFF. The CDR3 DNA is TGTGCCATCCCGAGGGACGGGGGAAAACTGTTTTTT.

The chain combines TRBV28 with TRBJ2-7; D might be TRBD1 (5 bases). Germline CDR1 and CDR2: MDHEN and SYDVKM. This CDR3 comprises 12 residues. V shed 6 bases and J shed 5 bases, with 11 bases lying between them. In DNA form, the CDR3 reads TGTGCCAGCAGCCGACAGTCTGACGAGCAGTACTTC. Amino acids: CASSRQSDEQYF.

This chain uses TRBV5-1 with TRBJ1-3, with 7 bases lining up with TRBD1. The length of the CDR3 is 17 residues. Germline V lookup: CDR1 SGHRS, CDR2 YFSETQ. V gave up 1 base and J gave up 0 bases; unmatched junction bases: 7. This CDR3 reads CASSLRGQVDSGNTIYF. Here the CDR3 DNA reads TGCGCCAGCAGCTTGCGAGGACAGGTTGACTCTGGAAACACCATATATTTT.

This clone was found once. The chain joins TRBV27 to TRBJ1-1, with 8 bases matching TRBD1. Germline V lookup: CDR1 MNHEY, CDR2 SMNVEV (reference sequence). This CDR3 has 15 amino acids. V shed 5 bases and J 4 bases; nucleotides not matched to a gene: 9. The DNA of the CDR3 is TGTGCCAGCAGTACCCGACAGGGGAGGGTCACTGAAGCTTTCTTT. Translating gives CASSTRQGRVTEAFF.